This T cell receptor beta chain was sequenced in a study of T cell changes during pregnancy in multiple sclerosis. Sequencing was performed with immunoSEQ multiplex PCR; in TCRdb, only in-frame clones are kept and a portion is missing. The repertoire holds roughly 39,000 clones, with about nine tenths as singletons. CDR1 is MDHEN, CDR2 SYDVKM, per germline. V gave up 7 bases and J gave up 12 bases, with 19 bases separating them. This CDR3 spans 13 amino acids. The sample was CD4+ T cells from peripheral blood mononuclear cells, taken in the first trimester of pregnancy. This receptor was identified in a female donor in good health, enrolled as a control in a pregnancy study. The chain has TRBV28 and TRBJ2-1, with D possibly matching TRBD2 (7 bases). CDR3 coding DNA: TGTGCCAGCAAGCGCGATTGGGGGGGCCGGCAGTTCTTC. The encoded protein is CASKRDWGGRQFF.